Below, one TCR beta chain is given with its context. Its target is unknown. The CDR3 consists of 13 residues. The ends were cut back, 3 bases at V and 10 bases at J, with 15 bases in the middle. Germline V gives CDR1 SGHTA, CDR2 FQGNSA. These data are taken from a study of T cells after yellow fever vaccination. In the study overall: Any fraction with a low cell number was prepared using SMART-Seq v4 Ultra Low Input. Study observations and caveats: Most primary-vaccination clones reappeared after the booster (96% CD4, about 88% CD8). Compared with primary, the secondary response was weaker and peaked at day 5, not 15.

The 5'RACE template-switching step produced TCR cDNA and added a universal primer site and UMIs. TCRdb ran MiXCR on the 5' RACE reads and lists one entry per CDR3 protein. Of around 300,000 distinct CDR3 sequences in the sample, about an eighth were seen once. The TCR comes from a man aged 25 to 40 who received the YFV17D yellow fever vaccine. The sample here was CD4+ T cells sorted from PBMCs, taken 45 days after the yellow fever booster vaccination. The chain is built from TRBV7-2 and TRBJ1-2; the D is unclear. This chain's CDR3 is CASSFPQPSSYTF. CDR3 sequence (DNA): TGTGCCAGCAGCTTTCCCCAGCCAAGCTCCTACACCTTC. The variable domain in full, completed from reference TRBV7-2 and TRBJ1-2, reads GAGVSQSPSNKVTEKGKDVELRCDPISGHTALYWYRQSLGQGLEFLIYFQGNSAPDKSGLPSDRFSAERTGGSVSTLTIQRTQQEDSAVYLCASSFPQPSSYTFGSGTRLTVV.